The 5 T cell receptor beta chains in this list originate from one sample, sequenced in a study of cytotoxic CD8 clonotypes in ibrutinib-treated CLL. Sequencing was performed with immunoSEQ multiplex PCR; in TCRdb, only in-frame clones are kept and a portion is missing. Altogether about 200,000 clones are present, 79% being singletons, with the ten largest covering 10% to 12%. The source was PBMCs, collected after 12 months of ibrutinib treatment. The receptors stem from a human donor with chronic lymphocytic leukemia.

In this sample, this clone turned up a few times. Distinct nucleotide sequences in the sample also encode this CDR3. The gene calls are TRBV5-1 and TRBJ2-5, with 9 bases that match TRBD1. Per the germline V gene, CDR1 is SGHRS and CDR2 is YFSETQ. CDR3 length: 14 residues. The V segment lost 4 bases and the J segment 3 bases; nucleotides outside the gene matches: 4. CDR3 nucleotides: TGCGCCAGCAGCCCGGGGACAGGGAAAGAGACCCAGTACTTC. This gives the protein CASSPGTGKETQYF. Full variable domain (rest looked up from reference TRBV5-1 and TRBJ2-5): KAGVTQTPRYLIKTRGQQVTLSCSPISGHRSVSWYQQTPGQGLQFLFEYFSETQRNKGNFPGRFSGRQFSNSRSEMNVSTLELGDSALYLCASSPGTGKETQYFGPGTRLLVL.

J is TRBJ2-5 and V is TRBV13, with 8 nucleotides matching TRBD1. Per germline, CDR1 PRHDT and CDR2 FYEKMQ (reference sequence). The trim removed 5 bases at V and 5 bases at J, leaving 13 bases unmatched. This CDR3 is built from 16 residues. Here the CDR3 reads CASSPDAAGGRETQYF. The CDR3 DNA is TGTGCCAGCAGCCCCGATGCGGCAGGGGGCCGGGAGACCCAGTACTTC.

J is TRBJ2-3 and V is TRBV2; D may be TRBD1 or TRBD2 (5 bases each). Germline CDR1 is SNHLY and CDR2 is FYNNEI. This CDR3 is built from 15 residues. Trimming pared 2 bases from V and 4 bases from J, leaving 13 bases between. DNA for the CDR3: TGTGCCAGCAGTGAAAGGGGACCCAAGGCAGATACGCAGTATTTT. Amino acids: CASSERGPKADTQYF.

The genes are TRBV6-5 and TRBJ1-1; D gene uncertain. Between the trimmed V and J ends, which lost 6 bases and 1 base, there was a span of 12 bases. Germline V CDR1 and CDR2: MNHEY, SVGAGI. This CDR3 comprises 14 residues. Written as DNA, the CDR3 is TGTGCCAGCAGGCCGAGGGAAAAGAACACTGAAGCTTTCTTT. Translating it yields CASRPREKNTEAFF.

The chain joins TRBV6-6 to TRBJ2-1; 12 bases map to TRBD1. With 8 bases clipped from V and 14 bases from J, the junction kept 13 bases outside the gene matches. The CDR3 covers 14 residues. From germline, CDR1 is MNHNY and CDR2 SVGAGI (reference sequence). The CDR3 is CASATSGTGGLKFF. For the CDR3, the DNA is TGTGCCAGCGCCACCTCCGGGACAGGGGGCCTGAAGTTCTTC.